The clone carrying this T cell receptor (beta chain) appeared a few times. The data originate from a study of control samples from healthy donors and cancer patients. Per germline, CDR1 SGHRS and CDR2 YFSETQ. This CDR3 region has 16 residues. Trimming stripped 4 bases from V and 0 bases from J, with 14 bases between. The data were produced by immunoSEQ multiplex PCR, yet TCRdb's version contains in-frame clones alone and is incomplete. This table has about 120,000 clones, about 92% appearing once. The J gene is TRBJ1-3, the V gene TRBV5-1; D remains ambiguous. Specimen: PBMCs. The TCR comes from a man aged 80 or over with head and neck cancer. The CDR3 here is CASSASQSTSGNTIYF. The CDR3 bases are TGCGCCAGCAGCGCTTCACAGAGCACCTCTGGAAACACCATATATTTT.